This T cell receptor beta chain stems from a study of blood T cell repertoires in COVID-19. This clone was seen once. The CDR3 sequence is 14 residues long. Germline V lookup: CDR1 LNHDA, CDR2 SQIVND (reference sequence). Trimming removed 3 bases at V and 4 bases at J, with 11 bases between. Method: immunoSEQ multiplex PCR; TCRdb's copy keeps in-frame clones and lacks some. The table shows approximately 100,000 clones, with 65% to 85% occurring only once. The chain is built from TRBV19 and TRBJ2-3; TRBD1 might be the D (6 bases). The sample consisted of peripheral blood. This TCR was sampled from a woman aged 60-75 years with acute or convalescent COVID-19. CDR3 amino acids: CASSISGEADTQYF. The DNA of the CDR3 is TGTGCCAGTAGTATTTCAGGGGAAGCAGATACGCAGTATTTT.